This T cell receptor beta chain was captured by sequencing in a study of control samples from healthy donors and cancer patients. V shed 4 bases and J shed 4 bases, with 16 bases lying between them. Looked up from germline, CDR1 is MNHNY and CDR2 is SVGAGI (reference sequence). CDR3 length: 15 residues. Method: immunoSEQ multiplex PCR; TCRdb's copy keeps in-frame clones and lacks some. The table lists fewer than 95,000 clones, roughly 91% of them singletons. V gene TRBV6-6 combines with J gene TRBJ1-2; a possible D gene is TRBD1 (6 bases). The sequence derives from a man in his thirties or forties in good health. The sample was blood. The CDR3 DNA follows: TGTGCCAGCAGTTCCGGGAGACAGGTCCCCTATGGCTACACCTTC. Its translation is CASSSGRQVPYGYTF.